This T cell receptor (beta chain) was identified in a study of cytomegalovirus exposure and HLA in healthy donors. The PCR had 60 Vbeta and 13 Jbeta primers. TCRdb keeps only in-frame clones here, not all; method: immunoSEQ multiplex PCR. The data contain roughly 180,000 clones, approximately 84% of them singletons. The CDR3 has 13 amino acids. Per germline, CDR1 SGHAT and CDR2 FQNNGV. The ends were cut back, 1 base at V and 9 bases at J, with 10 bases in the middle. Sequencing was performed on PBMCs. The chain uses TRBV11-2 and TRBJ2-1; a possible D gene is TRBD2 (6 bases). The clonotype comes from a girl under 18 in good health and CMV-seropositive. CDR3 region: CASSLGGTGEQFF. CDR3 coding DNA: TGTGCCAGCAGCTTAGGCGGGACGGGTGAGCAGTTCTTC. The complete variable domain, with remaining parts taken from reference TRBV11-2 and TRBJ2-1, reads EAGVAQSPRYKIIEKRQSVAFWCNPISGHATLYWYQQILGQGPKLLIQFQNNGVVDDSQLPKDRFSAERLKGVDSTLKIQPAKLEDSAVYLCASSLGGTGEQFFGPGTRLTVL.